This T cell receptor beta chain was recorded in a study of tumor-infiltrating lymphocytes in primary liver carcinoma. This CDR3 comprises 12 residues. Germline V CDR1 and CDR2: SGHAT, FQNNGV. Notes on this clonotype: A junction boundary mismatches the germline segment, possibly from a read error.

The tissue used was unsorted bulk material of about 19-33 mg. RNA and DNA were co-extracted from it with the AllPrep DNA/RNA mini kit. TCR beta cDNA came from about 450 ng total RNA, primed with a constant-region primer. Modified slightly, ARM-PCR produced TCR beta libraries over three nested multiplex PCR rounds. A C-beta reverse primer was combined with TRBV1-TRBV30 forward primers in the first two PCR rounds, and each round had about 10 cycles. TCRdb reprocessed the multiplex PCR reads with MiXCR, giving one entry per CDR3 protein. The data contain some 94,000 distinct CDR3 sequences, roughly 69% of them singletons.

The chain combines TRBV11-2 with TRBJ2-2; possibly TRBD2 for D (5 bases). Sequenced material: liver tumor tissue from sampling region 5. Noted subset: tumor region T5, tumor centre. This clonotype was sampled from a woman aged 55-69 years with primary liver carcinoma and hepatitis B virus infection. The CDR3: CARSPGVGELFF. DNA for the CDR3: TGTGCCAGGAGCCCCGGGGTCGGGGAACTGTTTTTT.